This entry lists 24 T cell receptor beta chains sequenced from one sample in a study of blood T cell repertoires in COVID-19. Repertoires were generated with immunoSEQ multiplex PCR, while TCRdb's copy carries only in-frame clones and drops some. Here the sample spans a few hundred thousand clones, more than 85% being singletons. Sequenced input: PBMCs or T cells enriched from blood (not recorded which). All receptors come from a woman in her 30s who had recovered from COVID-19.

The genes are TRBV28 and TRBJ2-7, with D tentatively TRBD2 (6 bases). The CDR3 length is 14 residues. V was pared by 7 bases and J by 6 bases, with 19 bases between. Germline CDR1 and CDR2: MDHEN and SYDVKM. CDR3 nucleotides: TGTGCCAGCACAACAGGAGGGCCGCTGTCCGAGCAGTACTTC. Its translation: CASTTGGPLSEQYF.

The rearrangement uses TRBV28 and TRBJ1-1; 7 bases fit TRBD1. Germline CDR1 reads MDHEN; CDR2 reads SYDVKM. The CDR3 is 14 amino acids. With 6 bases clipped from V and 2 bases from J, the junction kept 6 bases outside the gene matches. The CDR3, as DNA: TGTGCCAGCAGACGAGACAGGGAAAACACTGAAGCTTTCTTT. It specifies CASRRDRENTEAFF.

The CDR3 DNA reads as TGTGCCAGCGGGGGACTAGCGGGGGAGACCGGGGAGCTGTTTTTT. Amino acid sequence: CASGGLAGETGELFF. This chain joins TRBV2 and TRBJ2-2; 14 nucleotides align to TRBD2. The CDR3 has 15 amino acids. The germline V gene has CDR1 SNHLY and CDR2 FYNNEI. The J segment lost 5 bases and the V segment lost 8 bases, leaving 4 bases of the junction unmatched.

This sequence joins TRBV5-1 and TRBJ2-7; the match to TRBD1 covers 7 bases. The CDR3 has 14 residues. V was clipped by 7 bases and J by 3 bases; unmatched bases: 10. Germline assignment: CDR1 SGHRS and CDR2 YFSETQ. This CDR3 reads CASASTGRGYEQYF. CDR3 coding DNA: TGCGCCAGCGCTTCGACAGGGAGAGGCTACGAGCAGTACTTC.

The chain is built from TRBV25-1 and TRBJ2-6, with D unresolved. Between the trimmed V and J ends, which lost 2 bases and 0 bases, there was a span of 5 bases. There are 15 residues in the CDR3. The V gene's germline CDR1 is MGHDK and CDR2 SYGVNS. DNA of the CDR3: TGTGCCAGCAGTGAAACAGCCTCTGGGGCCAACGTCCTGACTTTC. Protein: CASSETASGANVLTF.

A word on this clone: In the same sample, other DNA sequences code for this CDR3. The gene calls are TRBV2 and TRBJ1-2; tentative D call: TRBD1 (5 bases). The V end lost 1 base, the J end lost 2 bases, and 11 bases lay between the germline ends. This CDR3 is 15 amino acids long. Germline CDR1 is SNHLY and CDR2 is FYNNEI. The CDR3 DNA reads TGTGCCAGCAGTGAAGGTCCAGGGTCGAACTATGGCTACACCTTC. Its protein is CASSEGPGSNYGYTF.

This clone was detected only once. The same CDR3 is also encoded by other DNA sequences in this sample. This chain joins TRBV19 and TRBJ2-1, with D perhaps TRBD2 (6 bases). CDR3 length equals 16 residues. Germline CDR1 LNHDA, CDR2 SQIVND (reference sequence). Trimming shortened V by 1 base and J by 0 bases, and 10 bases separated the two germline ends. The CDR3 bases are TGTGCCAGTAGTATAGCTGGGGGGAGCTCCTACAATGAGCAGTTCTTC. Its protein product is CASSIAGGSSYNEQFF.

This clone occurred once. The chain uses TRBV7-9 and TRBJ1-2; D perhaps matches TRBD1 (5 bases). CDR1 is SEHNR and CDR2 is FQNEAQ in the germline V gene (reference sequence). V lost 5 bases to trimming and J lost 6 bases, with 10 bases between them. The CDR3 covers 12 residues. CDR3 DNA sequence: TGTGCCAGCAGCCGACAGAGCGATGGCTACACCTTC. Encoded protein: CASSRQSDGYTF.

The V call is TRBV3-1 (or the pseudogene TRBV3-2), the J call TRBJ1-6, with D possibly TRBD1 on 5 matching bases. Trimming shortened V by 1 base and J by 4 bases, and 20 bases separated the two germline ends. CDR3 length equals 19 residues. CDR1 is LGHDT and CDR2 is YNNKEL in the germline V gene (reference sequence). CDR3 in amino acids: CASSQGGVGAGGYNSPLHF. Here the CDR3 DNA reads TGTGCCAGCAGCCAAGGGGGGGTTGGAGCAGGCGGATATAATTCACCCCTCCACTTT.

This chain joins TRBV7-2 and TRBJ1-1; possible D gene TRBD1, 5 bases. Between the trimmed V and J ends, which lost 5 bases and 11 bases, there was a span of 18 bases. CDR1 and CDR2 (germline): SGHTA, FQGNSA. The CDR3 has 13 amino acids. CDR3 in amino acids: CASSQGAGSRAFF. CDR3 coding DNA: TGTGCCAGCAGCCAAGGGGCAGGCTCAAGGGCTTTCTTT.

The chain employs TRBV7-8 and TRBJ2-7, with TRBD2 matching over 10 bases. V gave up 6 bases and J gave up 0 bases; unmatched junction bases: 5. The CDR3 totals 15 residues. Germline loops: CDR1 SGHVS, CDR2 FQNEAQ. In DNA form, the CDR3 reads TGTGCCAGCAGTCCACTAGCGGGGAACTCCTACGAGCAGTACTTC. Translation gives CASSPLAGNSYEQYF.

The chain uses TRBV7-9 and TRBJ2-1; D is perhaps TRBD1 (6 bases). The CDR3 has 13 amino acids. V lost 0 bases to trimming and J lost 6 bases, with 6 bases between them. Germline V gene data show CDR1 as SEHNR and CDR2 as FQNEAQ (reference sequence). CDR3 sequence: CASSLARGNEQFF. CDR3 nucleotide sequence: TGTGCCAGCAGCTTAGCCAGGGGCAATGAGCAGTTCTTC.

This clone was counted a single time. J is TRBJ1-2 and V is TRBV4-1, with D possibly being TRBD1 (5 bases). The germline gives CDR1 MGHRA, CDR2 YSYEKL. V was clipped by 0 bases and J by 3 bases, with 14 bases between them. CDR3 size: 16 residues. CDR3 amino acids: CASSQDPADSYYGYTF. The CDR3 bases are TGCGCCAGCAGCCAAGACCCCGCCGACAGCTACTATGGCTACACCTTC.

The chain recombines TRBV18 with TRBJ2-7; 10 bases agree with TRBD2. With V trimmed by 3 bases and J by 3 bases, 5 bases remained unmatched. There are 15 residues in the CDR3. Germline V gene lookup returns CDR1 KGHSH and CDR2 LQKENI. CDR3 nucleotides: TGTGCCAGCTCACCCGTAGCGGGGGGCGGCTACGAGCAGTACTTC. Encoded protein: CASSPVAGGGYEQYF.

This chain joins TRBV7-2 and TRBJ1-3, with a weak D call TRBD1 (5 bases). This CDR3 has 15 amino acids. The ends were cut back, 1 base at V and 2 bases at J, with 9 bases in the middle. Per germline, CDR1 SGHTA and CDR2 FQGNSA. CDR3 DNA: TGTGCCAGCAGCTTAGTCAGGGAAACTGGAAACACCATATATTTT. This sequence encodes CASSLVRETGNTIYF.

The J gene is TRBJ2-1, the V gene TRBV11-2, with 10 bases identical to TRBD2. J gave up 7 bases and V 0 bases, and 9 bases lay outside the gene matches. The CDR3 loop spans 17 amino acids. Germline CDR1 reads SGHAT; CDR2 reads FQNNGV. The CDR3 region is CASSLEFGTSDQNEQFF. In nucleotides, the CDR3 is TGTGCCAGCAGCTTAGAATTCGGGACTAGCGACCAGAATGAGCAGTTCTTC.

This clone appeared a single time. This chain joins TRBV6-5 and TRBJ1-2, with D possibly being TRBD1 (5 bases). Germline CDR1 is MNHEY and CDR2 is SVGAGI. V lost 8 bases to trimming and J lost 5 bases, with 12 bases between them. The CDR3 loop spans 12 amino acids. Here the CDR3 reads CASLSGGYGYTF. The CDR3 bases are TGTGCCAGCTTATCGGGGGGGTATGGCTACACCTTC.

This chain joins TRBV3-1 (or the pseudogene TRBV3-2) and TRBJ1-2; perhaps TRBD1 as D (5 bases). The germline V and J ends were trimmed by 2 bases and 5 bases, with 12 bases remaining between them. This CDR3 has 14 residues. In germline, CDR1 is LGHDT, CDR2 YNNKEL (reference sequence). CDR3 DNA: TGTGCCAGCAGCCAACCTCAAGACAGTTATGGCTACACCTTC. It is translated as CASSQPQDSYGYTF.

This clone showed up just a few times. The chain recombines TRBV30 with TRBJ1-4; 11 bases map to TRBD1. The CDR3 contains 13 residues. Trimming removed 6 bases from V and 6 bases from J; junction bases left unmatched: 3. Germline V CDR1 and CDR2: GTSNPN, SVGIG (reference sequence). CDR3 sequence (DNA): TGTGCCTGCGGACAGGGGGCGTATGAAAAACTGTTTTTT. It yields the protein CACGQGAYEKLFF. Variable domain in full (rest from reference TRBV30 and TRBJ1-4): SQTIHQWPATLVQPVGSPLSLECTVEGTSNPNLYWYRQAAGRGLQLLFYSVGIGQISSEVPQNLSASRPQDRQFILSSKKLLLSDSGFYLCACGQGAYEKLFFGSGTQLSVL.

Remarks on this clone: Different DNA sequences within this sample yield the same CDR3. This chain links TRBV5-1 with TRBJ2-1, with 13 bases identical to TRBD2. The CDR3 loop spans 16 amino acids. Germline CDR1 is SGHRS and CDR2 is YFSETQ. J gave up 3 bases and V 1 base, and 1 base lay outside the gene matches. This CDR3 is CASSLRLAGGYNEQFF. The CDR3 region has the DNA TGCGCCAGCAGCTTGAGACTAGCGGGGGGCTACAATGAGCAGTTCTTC.

V is TRBV19 and J is TRBJ1-5, with unresolved D. Trimming took 5 bases from V and 6 from J, leaving 11 bases between them. Germline CDR1 is LNHDA and CDR2 is SQIVND (reference sequence). CDR3 size: 13 residues. This chain's CDR3 is CASSSQVSQPQHF. The CDR3 DNA follows: TGTGCCAGTAGTTCTCAGGTTAGTCAGCCCCAGCATTTT.

The chain links TRBV5-8 to TRBJ1-2; D is undetermined. V shed 4 bases and J shed 4 bases, with 14 bases lying between them. This CDR3 is 14 amino acids long. Germline V gene data show CDR1 as SGHTS and CDR2 as YDEGEE. CDR3 sequence: CASSGEAAFYGYTF. The CDR3 DNA follows: TGTGCCAGCAGCGGCGAGGCCGCCTTCTATGGCTACACCTTC.

The V gene is TRBV19, the J gene TRBJ2-1; 7 nucleotides align to TRBD1. CDR1 is LNHDA, CDR2 SQIVND, per germline (reference sequence). The junction had 10 bases not matched to a gene; V was cut back by 6 bases and J by 8 bases. This CDR3 contains 14 residues. The CDR3 bases are TGTGCCAGTAGACCCCCGGGACAGTTAGATGAGCAGTTCTTC. Its protein is CASRPPGQLDEQFF.

This rearrangement joins TRBV2 to TRBJ2-7, with 8 bases lining up with TRBD2. This CDR3 spans 14 amino acids. The J segment lost 6 bases and the V segment lost 4 bases, leaving 8 bases of the junction unmatched. CDR1 and CDR2 (germline): SNHLY, FYNNEI. The CDR3 bases are TGTGCCAGCAGTGGATGGACTAGCCTCGGCGAGCAGTACTTC. Residues: CASSGWTSLGEQYF.